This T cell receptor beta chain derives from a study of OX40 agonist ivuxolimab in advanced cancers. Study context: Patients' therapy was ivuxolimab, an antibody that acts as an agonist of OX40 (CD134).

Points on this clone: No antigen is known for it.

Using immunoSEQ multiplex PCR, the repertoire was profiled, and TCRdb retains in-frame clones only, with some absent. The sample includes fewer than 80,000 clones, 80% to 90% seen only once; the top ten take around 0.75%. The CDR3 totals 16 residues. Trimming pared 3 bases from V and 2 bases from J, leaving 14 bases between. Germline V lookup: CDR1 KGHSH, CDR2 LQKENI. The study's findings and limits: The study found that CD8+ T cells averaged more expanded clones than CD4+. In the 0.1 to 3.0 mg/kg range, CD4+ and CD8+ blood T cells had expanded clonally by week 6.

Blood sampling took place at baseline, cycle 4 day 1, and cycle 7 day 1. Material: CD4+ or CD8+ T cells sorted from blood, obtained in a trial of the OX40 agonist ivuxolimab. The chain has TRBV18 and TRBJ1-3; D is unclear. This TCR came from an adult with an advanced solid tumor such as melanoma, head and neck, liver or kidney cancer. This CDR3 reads CASSPNDGLAGNTIYF. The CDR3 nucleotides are TGTGCCAGCTCACCCAACGACGGGCTAGCTGGAAACACCATATATTTT.